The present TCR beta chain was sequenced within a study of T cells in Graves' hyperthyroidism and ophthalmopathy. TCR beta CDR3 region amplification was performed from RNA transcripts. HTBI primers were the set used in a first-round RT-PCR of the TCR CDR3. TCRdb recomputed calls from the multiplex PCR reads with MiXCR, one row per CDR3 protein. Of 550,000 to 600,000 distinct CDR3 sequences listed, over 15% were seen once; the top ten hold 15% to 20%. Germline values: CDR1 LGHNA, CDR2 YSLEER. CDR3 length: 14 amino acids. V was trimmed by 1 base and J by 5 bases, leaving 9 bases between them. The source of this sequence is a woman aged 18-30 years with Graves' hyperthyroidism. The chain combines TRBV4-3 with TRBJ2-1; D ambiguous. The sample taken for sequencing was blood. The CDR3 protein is CASSQVWANNEQFF. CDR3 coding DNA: TGCGCCAGCAGCCAAGTATGGGCAAACAATGAGCAGTTCTTC.